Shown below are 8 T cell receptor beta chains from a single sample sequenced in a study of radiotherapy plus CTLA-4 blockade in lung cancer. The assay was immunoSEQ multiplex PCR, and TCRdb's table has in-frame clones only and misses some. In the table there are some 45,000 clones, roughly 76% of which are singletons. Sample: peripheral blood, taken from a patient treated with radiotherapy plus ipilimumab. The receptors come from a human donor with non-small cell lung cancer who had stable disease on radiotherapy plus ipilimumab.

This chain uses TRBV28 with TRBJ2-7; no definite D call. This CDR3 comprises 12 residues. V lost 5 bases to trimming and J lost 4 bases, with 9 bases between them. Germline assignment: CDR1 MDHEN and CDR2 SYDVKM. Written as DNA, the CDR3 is TGTGCCAGCAGTCCCGACATATACGAGCAGTACGTC. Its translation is CASSPDIYEQYV.

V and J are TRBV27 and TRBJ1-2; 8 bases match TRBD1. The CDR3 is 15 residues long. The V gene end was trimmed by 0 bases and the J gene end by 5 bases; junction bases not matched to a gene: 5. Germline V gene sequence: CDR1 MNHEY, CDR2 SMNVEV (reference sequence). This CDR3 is CASSLSRTGYYGYTF. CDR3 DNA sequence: TGTGCCAGCAGTTTATCCCGGACAGGGTATTATGGCTACACCTTC.

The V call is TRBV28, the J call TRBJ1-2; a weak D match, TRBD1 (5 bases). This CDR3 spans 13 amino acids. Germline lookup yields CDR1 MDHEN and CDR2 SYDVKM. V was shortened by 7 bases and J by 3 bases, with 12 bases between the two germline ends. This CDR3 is CASTALTDYGYTF. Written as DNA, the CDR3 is TGTGCCAGCACCGCGCTGACAGACTATGGCTACACCTTC.

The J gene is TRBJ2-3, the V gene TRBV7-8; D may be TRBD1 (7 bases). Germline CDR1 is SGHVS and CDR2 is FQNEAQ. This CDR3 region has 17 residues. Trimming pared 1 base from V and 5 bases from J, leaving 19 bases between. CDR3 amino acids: CASSLDGGGGRLDTQYF. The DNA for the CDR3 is TGTGCCAGCAGCTTAGACGGTGGAGGGGGCCGACTAGATACGCAGTATTTT.

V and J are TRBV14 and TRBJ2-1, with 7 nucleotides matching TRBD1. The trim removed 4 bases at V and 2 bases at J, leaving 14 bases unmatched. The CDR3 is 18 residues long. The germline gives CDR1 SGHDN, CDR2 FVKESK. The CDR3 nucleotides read TGTGCCAGCAGCCTTTCCCCTTATACAGGGGAAGCCTACAATGAGCAGTTCTTC. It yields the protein CASSLSPYTGEAYNEQFF.

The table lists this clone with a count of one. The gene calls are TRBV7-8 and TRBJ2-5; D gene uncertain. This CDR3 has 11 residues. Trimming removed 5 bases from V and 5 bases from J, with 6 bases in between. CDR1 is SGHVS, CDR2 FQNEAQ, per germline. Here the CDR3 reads CASSATETQYF. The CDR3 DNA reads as TGTGCCAGCAGCGCCACGGAGACCCAGTACTTC. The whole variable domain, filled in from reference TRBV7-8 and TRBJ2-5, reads GAGVSQSPRYKVAKRGQDVALRCDPISGHVSLFWYQQALGQGPEFLTYFQNEAQLDKSGLPSDRFFAERPEGSVSTLKIQRTQQEDSAVYLCASSATETQYFGPGTRLLVL.

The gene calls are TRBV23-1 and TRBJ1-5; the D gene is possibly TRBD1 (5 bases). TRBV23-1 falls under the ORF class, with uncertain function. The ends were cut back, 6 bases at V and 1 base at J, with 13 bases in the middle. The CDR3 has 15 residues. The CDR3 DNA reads TGCGCCAGCAGGCTCGGGAGGGACAGCAATCAGCCCCAGCATTTT. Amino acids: CASRLGRDSNQPQHF.

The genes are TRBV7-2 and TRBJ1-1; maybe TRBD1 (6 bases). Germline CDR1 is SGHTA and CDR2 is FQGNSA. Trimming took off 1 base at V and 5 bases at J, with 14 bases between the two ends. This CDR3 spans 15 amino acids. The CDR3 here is CASSLVGGGSTEAFF. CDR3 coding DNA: TGTGCCAGCAGCTTAGTAGGGGGAGGGTCGACTGAAGCTTTCTTT.